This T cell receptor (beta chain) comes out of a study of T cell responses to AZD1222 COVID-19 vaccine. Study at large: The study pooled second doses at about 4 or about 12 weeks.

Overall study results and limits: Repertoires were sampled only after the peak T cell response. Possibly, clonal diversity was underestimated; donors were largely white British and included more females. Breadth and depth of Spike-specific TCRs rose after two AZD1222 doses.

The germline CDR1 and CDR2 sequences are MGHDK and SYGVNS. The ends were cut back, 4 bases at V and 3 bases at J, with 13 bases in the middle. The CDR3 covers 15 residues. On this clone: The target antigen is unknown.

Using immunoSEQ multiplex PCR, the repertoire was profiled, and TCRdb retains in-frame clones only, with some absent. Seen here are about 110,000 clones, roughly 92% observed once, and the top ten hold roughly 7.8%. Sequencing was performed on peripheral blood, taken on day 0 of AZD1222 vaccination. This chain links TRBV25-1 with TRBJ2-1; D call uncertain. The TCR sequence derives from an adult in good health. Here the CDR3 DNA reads TGTGCCAGCAGTGGGTGGGGAAAATTCTACAATGAGCAGTTCTTC. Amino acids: CASSGWGKFYNEQFF.